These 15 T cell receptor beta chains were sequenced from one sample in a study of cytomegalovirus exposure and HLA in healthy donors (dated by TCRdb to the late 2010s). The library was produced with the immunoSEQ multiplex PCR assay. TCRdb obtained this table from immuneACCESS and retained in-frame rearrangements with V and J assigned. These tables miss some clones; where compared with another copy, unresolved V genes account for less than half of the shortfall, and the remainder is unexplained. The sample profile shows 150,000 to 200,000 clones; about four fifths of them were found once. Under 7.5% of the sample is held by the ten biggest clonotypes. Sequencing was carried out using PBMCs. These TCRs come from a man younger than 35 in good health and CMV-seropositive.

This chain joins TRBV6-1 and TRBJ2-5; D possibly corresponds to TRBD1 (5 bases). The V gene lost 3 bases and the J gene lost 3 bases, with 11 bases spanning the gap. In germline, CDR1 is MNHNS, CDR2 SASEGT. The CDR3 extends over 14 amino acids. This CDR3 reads CASSEDIGEETQYF. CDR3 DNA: TGTGCCAGCAGTGAGGATATAGGGGAAGAGACCCAGTACTTC.

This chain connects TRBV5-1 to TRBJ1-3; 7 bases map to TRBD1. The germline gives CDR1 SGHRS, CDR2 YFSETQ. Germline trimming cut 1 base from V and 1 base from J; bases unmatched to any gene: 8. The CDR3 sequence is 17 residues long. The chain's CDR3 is CASSLSGTVSSGNTIYF. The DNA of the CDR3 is TGCGCCAGCAGCTTGTCCGGGACAGTTAGTTCTGGAAACACCATATATTTT.

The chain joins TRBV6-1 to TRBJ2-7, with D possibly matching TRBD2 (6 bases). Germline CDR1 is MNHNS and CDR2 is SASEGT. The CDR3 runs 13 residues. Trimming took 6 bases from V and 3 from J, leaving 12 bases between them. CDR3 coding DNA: TGTGCCAGCAGGGAGGGGACGGTCTACGAGCAGTACTTC. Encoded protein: CASREGTVYEQYF.

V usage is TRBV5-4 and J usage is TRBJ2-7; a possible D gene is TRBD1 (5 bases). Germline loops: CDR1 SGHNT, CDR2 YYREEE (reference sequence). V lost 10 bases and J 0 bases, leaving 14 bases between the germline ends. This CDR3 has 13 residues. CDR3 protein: CAGKGASSYEQYF. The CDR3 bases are TGTGCCGGGAAAGGGGCAAGCTCCTACGAGCAGTACTTC. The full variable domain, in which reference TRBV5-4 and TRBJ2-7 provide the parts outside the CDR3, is ETGVTQSPTHLIKTRGQQVTLRCSSQSGHNTVSWYQQALGQGPQFIFQYYREEENGRGNFPPRFSGLQFPNYSSELNVNALELDDSALYLCAGKGASSYEQYFGPGTRLTVT.

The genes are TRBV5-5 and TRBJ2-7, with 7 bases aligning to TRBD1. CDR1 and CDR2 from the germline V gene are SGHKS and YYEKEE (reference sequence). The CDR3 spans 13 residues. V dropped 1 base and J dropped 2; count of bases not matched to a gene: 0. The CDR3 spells CASSLQGAYEQYF. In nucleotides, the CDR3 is TGTGCCAGCAGCTTGCAGGGGGCCTACGAGCAGTACTTC.

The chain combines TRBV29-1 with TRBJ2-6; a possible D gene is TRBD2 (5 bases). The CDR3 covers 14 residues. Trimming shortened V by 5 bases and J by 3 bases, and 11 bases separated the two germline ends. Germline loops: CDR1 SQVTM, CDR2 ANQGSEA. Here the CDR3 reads CSVTLGVGANVLTF. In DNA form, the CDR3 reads TGCAGCGTTACCCTCGGGGTTGGGGCCAACGTCCTGACTTTC.

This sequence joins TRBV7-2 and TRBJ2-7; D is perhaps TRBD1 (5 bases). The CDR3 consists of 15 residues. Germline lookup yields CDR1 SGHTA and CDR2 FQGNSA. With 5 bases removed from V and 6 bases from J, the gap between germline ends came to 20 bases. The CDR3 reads CASSQNPGPRGEQYF. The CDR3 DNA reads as TGTGCCAGCAGCCAAAATCCGGGCCCAAGGGGCGAGCAGTACTTC.

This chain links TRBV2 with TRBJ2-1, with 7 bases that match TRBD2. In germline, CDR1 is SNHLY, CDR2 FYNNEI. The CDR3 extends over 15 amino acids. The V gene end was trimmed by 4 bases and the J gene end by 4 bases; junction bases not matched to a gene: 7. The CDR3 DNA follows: TGTGCCAGCAGTGTGGAGCGGGGTGGGTACAATGAGCAGTTCTTC. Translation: CASSVERGGYNEQFF.

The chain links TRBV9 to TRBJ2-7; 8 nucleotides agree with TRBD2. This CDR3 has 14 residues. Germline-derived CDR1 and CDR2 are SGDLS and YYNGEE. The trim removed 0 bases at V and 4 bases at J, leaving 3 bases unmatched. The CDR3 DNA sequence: TGTGCCAGCAGCGTAGGACCGGGAGGGTACGAGCAGTACTTC. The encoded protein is CASSVGPGGYEQYF.

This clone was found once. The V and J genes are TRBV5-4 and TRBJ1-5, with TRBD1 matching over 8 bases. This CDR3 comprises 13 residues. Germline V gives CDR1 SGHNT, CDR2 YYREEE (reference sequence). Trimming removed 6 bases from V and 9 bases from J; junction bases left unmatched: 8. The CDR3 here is CASTGQGEWPQHF. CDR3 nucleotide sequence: TGTGCCAGCACAGGACAGGGTGAGTGGCCCCAGCATTTT.

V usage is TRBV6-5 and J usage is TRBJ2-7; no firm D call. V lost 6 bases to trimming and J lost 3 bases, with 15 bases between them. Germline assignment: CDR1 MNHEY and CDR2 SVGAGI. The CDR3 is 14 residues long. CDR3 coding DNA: TGTGCCAGCAGCTTCGACTCCAACCGCTACGAGCAGTACTTC. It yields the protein CASSFDSNRYEQYF.

The CDR3 nucleotides read TGTGCCAGCAGGGGGGGGTTACTCTATGGCTACACCTTC. As protein: CASRGGLLYGYTF. V usage is TRBV7-9 and J usage is TRBJ1-2; D is perhaps TRBD1 (5 bases). With 6 bases removed from V and 4 bases from J, the gap between germline ends came to 12 bases. The CDR3 loop spans 13 amino acids. Germline CDR1 is SEHNR and CDR2 is FQNEAQ (reference sequence).

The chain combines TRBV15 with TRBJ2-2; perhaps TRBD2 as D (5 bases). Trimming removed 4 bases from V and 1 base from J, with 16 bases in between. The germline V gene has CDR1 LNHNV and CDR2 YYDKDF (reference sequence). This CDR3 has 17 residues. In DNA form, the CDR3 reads TGTGCCACCAGCATCTCACGGGATCCCGGGAACACCGGGGAGCTGTTTTTT. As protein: CATSISRDPGNTGELFF.

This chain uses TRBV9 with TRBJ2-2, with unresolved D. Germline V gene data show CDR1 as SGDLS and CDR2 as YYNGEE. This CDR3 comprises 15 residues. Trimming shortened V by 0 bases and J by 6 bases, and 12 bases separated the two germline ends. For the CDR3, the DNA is TGTGCCAGCAGCGTAGATCCGTTGAGCGCCGGGGAGCTGTTTTTT. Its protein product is CASSVDPLSAGELFF.

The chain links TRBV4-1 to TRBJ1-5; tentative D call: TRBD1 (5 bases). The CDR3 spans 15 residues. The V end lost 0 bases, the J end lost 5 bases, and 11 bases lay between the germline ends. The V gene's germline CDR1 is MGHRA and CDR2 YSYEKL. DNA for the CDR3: TGCGCCAGCAGCCAAGAAGGGGCCAGCGATCAGCCCCAGCATTTT. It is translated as CASSQEGASDQPQHF.